This T cell receptor (beta chain) is drawn from a study of beta chain features in type 1 diabetes. CDR3 length equals 13 residues. The germline V gene encodes CDR1 GTSNPN and CDR2 SVGIG (reference sequence). With 8 bases removed from V and 0 bases from J, the gap between germline ends came to 13 bases. Reverse transcription of all isolated RNA meant that expressed TCRB transcripts were sequenced. Sequencing of naive, central memory and regulatory T cell samples gave an average of approximately 3.8 million reads. The protocol was immunoSEQ multiplex PCR, while the TCRdb copy is restricted to in-frame clones and leaves out a portion. The sample consists of fewer than 250,000 clones, around 10% of them appearing once.

The source is a young woman in good health. The rearrangement joins TRBV30 to TRBJ1-2; a possible D gene is TRBD1 (5 bases). The sequenced sample was naive CD4+ T cells from blood. The CDR3 DNA reads TGTGCCGGAGGGGCGGGAGCTAACTATGGCTACACCTTC. Residues: CAGGAGANYGYTF.